The 30 T cell receptor beta chains reported below all come from one sample, sequenced in a study of T-cell memory formation after mild COVID-19. One entry per CDR3 protein, called by TCRdb with MiXCR from the 5' RACE reads. The data show some 320,000 distinct CDR3 sequences, roughly an eighth seen once. The sample consisted of PBMCs or a T cell subset sorted from them (not recorded which). The receptors were gathered from a young man who had mild COVID-19 (a few samples of this study predate the infection). Cell type and time point are not known.

Only a few counts were recorded for this clonotype. The genes are TRBV19 and TRBJ2-7; 12 bases match TRBD2. Germline trimming cut 6 bases from V and 1 base from J; bases unmatched to any gene: 1. The germline gives CDR1 LNHDA, CDR2 SQIVND (reference sequence). The CDR3 is 14 residues long. The CDR3 DNA follows: TGTGCCAGTAGAGGACTAGCGGGATCCTACGAGCAGTACTTC. It specifies CASRGLAGSYEQYF.

In this sample, this clonotype turned up many times. The chain uses TRBV20-1 and TRBJ2-1, with 7 bases identical to TRBD1. From germline, CDR1 is DFQATT and CDR2 SNEGSKA (reference sequence). The CDR3 runs to 13 residues. The J segment lost 7 bases and the V segment lost 0 bases, leaving 3 bases of the junction unmatched. CDR3 residues: CSAREGQRNEQFF. The DNA for the CDR3 is TGCAGTGCTAGAGAGGGACAGAGAAATGAGCAGTTCTTC.

The chain uses TRBV5-5 and TRBJ1-5, with a possible D match to TRBD1 (5 bases). The CDR3 totals 14 residues. The ends were cut back, 0 bases at V and 6 bases at J, with 10 bases in the middle. Germline lookup yields CDR1 SGHKS and CDR2 YYEKEE (reference sequence). The CDR3 loop is CASSLAQGSQPQHF. CDR3 in DNA: TGTGCCAGCAGCTTGGCTCAGGGTTCTCAGCCCCAGCATTTT.

This chain links TRBV5-1 with TRBJ2-7; TRBD1 aligns across 8 bases. This CDR3 is 14 amino acids long. The germline V gene encodes CDR1 SGHRS and CDR2 YFSETQ. After removal of 4 bases from V and 3 bases from J, the junction contained 6 bases not matched to a gene. This chain's CDR3 is CASSPGTGDYEQYV. CDR3 coding DNA: TGCGCCAGCAGCCCCGGGACAGGCGACTACGAGCAGTACGTC.

This chain's CDR3 is CASSFRRGPNNEQFF. DNA for the CDR3: TGTGCCAGCAGCTTTAGGAGGGGACCAAACAATGAGCAGTTCTTC. The V gene is TRBV7-7, the J gene TRBJ2-1; possible D gene TRBD2, 6 bases. V lost 3 bases and J 5 bases, leaving 14 bases between the germline ends. The germline gives CDR1 SSHAT, CDR2 FNYEAQ (reference sequence). The CDR3 has 15 residues. Based on the CDR3 plus reference TRBV7-7 and TRBJ2-1, the full variable domain is GAGVSQSPRYKVTKRGQDVTLRCDPISSHATLYWYQQALGQGPEFLTYFNYEAQPDKSGLPSDRFSAERPEGSISTLTIQRTEQRDSAMYRCASSFRRGPNNEQFFGPGTRLTVL.

This clonotype has a handful of counts. The chain couples TRBV10-3 to TRBJ2-2; D gene ambiguous. The ends were cut back, 10 bases at V and 3 bases at J, with 6 bases in the middle. CDR3 length: 11 residues. Germline V lookup: CDR1 ENHRY, CDR2 SYGVKD. CDR3 amino acids: CATSDTGELFF. The DNA of the CDR3 is TGTGCCACCTCGGACACCGGGGAGCTGTTTTTT.

A few counts support this clonotype. V and J are TRBV12-3 or TRBV12-4 and TRBJ1-2; D not resolved. The CDR3 loop spans 13 amino acids. Trimming cost V 2 bases and J 5 bases, with 9 bases left between them. In DNA, the CDR3 is TGTGCCAGCAGTTTATTGACTGAGTATGGCTACACCTTC. Protein product: CASSLLTEYGYTF.

This clonotype was found a few times. The chain combines TRBV5-1 with TRBJ2-1; D is uncertain. Germline CDR1 reads SGHRS; CDR2 reads YFSETQ. Trimming removed 4 bases from V and 2 bases from J, with 13 bases in between. This CDR3 contains 15 residues. For the CDR3, the DNA is TGCGCCAGCAGCCCCCCCGCGTCCACCTACAATGAGCAGTTCTTC. Translated: CASSPPASTYNEQFF.

This clonotype was observed a handful of times. This rearrangement joins TRBV20-1 to TRBJ2-1; D call uncertain. Germline-derived CDR1 and CDR2 are DFQATT and SNEGSKA (reference sequence). The germline V and J ends were trimmed by 0 bases and 2 bases, with 14 bases remaining between them. The CDR3 sequence is 16 residues long. This chain's CDR3 is CSARDPLAAPYNEQFF. Written as DNA, the CDR3 is TGCAGTGCTAGAGACCCCCTGGCGGCTCCCTACAATGAGCAGTTCTTC.

V is TRBV4-1 and J is TRBJ2-7, with 10 bases that match TRBD1. Losses at the gene ends were 4 bases for V and 0 bases for J; bases not matched to a gene: 6. Germline V gene lookup returns CDR1 MGHRA and CDR2 YSYEKL. The CDR3 covers 16 residues. CDR3 in amino acids: CASSLLGTGVSYEQYF. The CDR3 bases are TGCGCCAGCAGCCTCCTTGGGACAGGGGTCTCCTACGAGCAGTACTTC.

This clonotype was counted only a few times. The chain couples TRBV7-2 to TRBJ2-7; D remains unclear. Germline CDR1 reads SGHTA; CDR2 reads FQGNSA. Trimming cost V 4 bases and J 2 bases, with 9 bases left between them. The CDR3 length is 13 residues. This chain's CDR3 is CASSSPPTYEQYV. CDR3 DNA sequence: TGTGCCAGCAGCTCTCCCCCCACCTACGAGCAGTACGTC.

The J gene is TRBJ2-5, the V gene TRBV9; a weak D match, TRBD1 (5 bases). The CDR3 spans 15 residues. Germline values: CDR1 SGDLS, CDR2 YYNGEE. Trimming stripped 6 bases from V and 2 bases from J, with 17 bases between. The CDR3 coding sequence is TGTGCCAGCACCGTGTTAGGACAACCACAAGAGACCCAGTACTTC. Translated: CASTVLGQPQETQYF.

There are a few counts of this clonotype. The chain employs TRBV12-3 or TRBV12-4 and TRBJ2-3; D gene ambiguous. The V end was cut by 1 base, the J end by 8 bases, with 7 bases between. The CDR3 has 12 residues. CDR3 loop: CASSLDLGTQYF. The CDR3 DNA reads as TGTGCCAGCAGTTTAGATTTGGGTACGCAGTATTTT.

The chain couples TRBV6-2 or TRBV6-3 to TRBJ2-1; D is uncertain. V was trimmed by 1 base and J by 7 bases, leaving 8 bases between them. Germline V gene data show CDR1 as MNHEY and CDR2 as SVGEGT. The CDR3 has 13 residues. CDR3 bases: TGTGCCAGCAGTTACTGGTTGGGGAATGAGCAGTTCTTC. This sequence encodes CASSYWLGNEQFF.

This clonotype has only a few counts. This chain links TRBV12-3 or TRBV12-4 with TRBJ2-5; 9 bases match TRBD2. V lost 3 bases and J lost 2; bases outside the gene matches: 4. The CDR3 is 15 residues long. The CDR3 DNA sequence: TGTGCCAGCAGTTTGGATAGCGGGGGACAAGAGACCCAGTACTTC. This translates into CASSLDSGGQETQYF.

The sample holds a few counts of this clonotype. The genes are TRBV12-3 or TRBV12-4 and TRBJ1-1, with D perhaps TRBD1 (5 bases). The CDR3 runs to 13 residues. Trimming cost V 1 base and J 7 bases, with 10 bases left between them. DNA for the CDR3: TGTGCCAGCAGTTTAGTACAGGCGGGTGAAGCTTTCTTT. It codes for CASSLVQAGEAFF.

The table lists this clonotype with a few counts. V gene TRBV5-1 combines with J gene TRBJ1-4; 10 bases agree with TRBD1. CDR1 is SGHRS and CDR2 is YFSETQ in the germline V gene. V lost 0 bases to trimming and J lost 8 bases; unmatched junction nucleotides: 4. CDR3 size: 15 residues. The CDR3, as DNA: TGCGCCAGCAGCTTGGCAGGGACAGGGGAAGAAAAACTGTTTTTT. Translation: CASSLAGTGEEKLFF.

The chain couples TRBV7-6 to TRBJ2-7, with 7 bases that match TRBD1. V shed 5 bases, J shed 4 bases, and the junction held 8 bases outside the gene matches. The germline gives CDR1 SGHVS, CDR2 FNYEAQ. There are 14 residues in the CDR3. CDR3 bases: TGTGCCAGCAGCCCTAGGACAGGAGTATACGAGCAGTACTTC. This gives the protein CASSPRTGVYEQYF.

This clonotype was seen a few times. The chain employs TRBV6-2 or TRBV6-3 and TRBJ2-2; D unresolved. CDR3 size: 14 residues. The V end lost 2 bases, the J end lost 3 bases, and 7 bases lay between the germline ends. Germline loops: CDR1 MNHEY, CDR2 SVGEGT. Here the CDR3 DNA reads TGTGCCAGCAGTTACCGACCTCACACCGGGGAGCTGTTTTTT. Its translation is CASSYRPHTGELFF.

A few counts support this clonotype. The rearrangement uses TRBV6-6 and TRBJ2-2; perhaps TRBD2 as D (6 bases). The length of the CDR3 is 15 residues. The germline gives CDR1 MNHNY, CDR2 SVGAGI (reference sequence). V was trimmed by 5 bases and J by 2 bases, leaving 12 bases between them. CDR3 in DNA: TGTGCCAGCAGTCGCGGGACCACAAACACCGGGGAGCTGTTTTTT. Translation gives CASSRGTTNTGELFF.

This chain uses TRBV4-1 with TRBJ2-1; D tentatively fits TRBD1 or TRBD2 (5 bases each). CDR1 and CDR2 (germline): MGHRA, YSYEKL. Trimming removed 2 bases from V and 8 bases from J, with 19 bases in between. This CDR3 is built from 16 residues. The CDR3, as DNA: TGCGCCAGCAGCCAACTGGGGAACGGGGCCGGCCATGAGCAGTTCTTC. Protein product: CASSQLGNGAGHEQFF.

A few counts support this clonotype. The chain has TRBV20-1 and TRBJ1-5; no clear D gene. CDR3 length: 13 residues. V lost 4 bases and J lost 7, with 14 bases in between. Germline lookup yields CDR1 DFQATT and CDR2 SNEGSKA (reference sequence). The DNA for the CDR3 is TGCAGTGCTACGGACGGGCCTCACCAGCCCCAGCATTTT. Translating it yields CSATDGPHQPQHF.

The chain recombines TRBV2 with TRBJ2-7; TRBD1 is a possible D gene (6 bases). Germline lookup yields CDR1 SNHLY and CDR2 FYNNEI. The CDR3 is 12 amino acids. Deletions cut 7 bases from V and 7 bases from J, with 14 bases between. The DNA of the CDR3 is TGTGCCAGCAACACAGGGATGGGGGAGCAGTACTTC. Encoded protein: CASNTGMGEQYF.

The chain uses TRBV5-6 and TRBJ2-3; D gene ambiguous. The CDR3 is 13 amino acids. CDR1 SGHDT and CDR2 YYEEEE come from the germline V gene. Trimming removed 1 base from V and 5 bases from J, with 8 bases in between. The CDR3 region has the DNA TGTGCCAGCAGCTTGTACTGGGGAGATACGCAGTATTTT. Translating gives CASSLYWGDTQYF. Full variable domain (outside the CDR3, taken from reference TRBV5-6 and TRBJ2-3): DAGVTQSPTHLIKTRGQQVTLRCSPKSGHDTVSWYQQALGQGPQFIFQYYEEEERQRGNFPDRFSGHQFPNYSSELNVNALLLGDSALYLCASSLYWGDTQYFGPGTRLTVL.

There are a few counts of this clonotype. V gene TRBV7-6 combines with J gene TRBJ2-3, with TRBD1 as a possible D gene (7 bases). Trimming left V 5 bases short and J 1 base short, with 16 bases between. The CDR3 totals 16 residues. Germline-derived CDR1 and CDR2 are SGHVS and FNYEAQ. This CDR3 is CASSRYGRGGTDTQYF. As DNA, the CDR3 is TGTGCCAGCAGCCGATACGGCAGGGGGGGCACAGATACGCAGTATTTT.

To note about this clonotype: This may be a read error, as it is one base from a much larger clone. The CDR3 does not close with the conserved phenylalanine or tryptophan, likely indicating a read error. This rearrangement joins TRBV6-6 to TRBJ1-4; D gene unclear. Germline CDR1 reads MNHNY; CDR2 reads SVGAGI (reference sequence). This CDR3 contains 14 residues. Trimming shortened V by 2 bases and J by 0 bases, and 4 bases separated the two germline ends. The CDR3 DNA sequence: TGTGCCAGCAGTTACCTTGCAACTAATGAAAAACTGTTTCTT. As protein: CASSYLATNEKLFL.

The V call is TRBV5-5, the J call TRBJ1-5, with 9 bases identical to TRBD1. CDR3 size: 14 residues. V lost 3 bases, J lost 9 bases, and 7 bases stayed unmatched. Germline CDR1 is SGHKS and CDR2 is YYEKEE (reference sequence). The CDR3 DNA sequence: TGTGCCAGCAGCTCCGGGACAGGGCAGCTGCCCCAGCATTTT. This translates into CASSSGTGQLPQHF.

Only a few counts were recorded for this clonotype. This rearrangement joins TRBV5-1 to TRBJ1-3; no reliable D call. CDR1 and CDR2 from the germline V gene are SGHRS and YFSETQ. This CDR3 region has 17 residues. V gave up 4 bases and J gave up 0 bases, with 17 bases separating them. Here the CDR3 DNA reads TGCGCCAGCAGCAACCCTCGTCGAGGGCCCTCTGGAAACACCATATATTTT. Protein sequence: CASSNPRRGPSGNTIYF.

This clonotype appeared a few times. This sequence joins TRBV7-2 and TRBJ1-1; D is undetermined. Trimming shortened V by 10 bases and J by 1 base, and 7 bases separated the two germline ends. The length of the CDR3 is 11 residues. Germline loops: CDR1 SGHTA, CDR2 FQGNSA. CDR3 sequence: CANKPNTEAFF. Here the CDR3 DNA reads TGTGCCAACAAACCGAACACTGAAGCTTTCTTT. The whole variable domain, filled in from reference TRBV7-2 and TRBJ1-1, reads GAGVSQSPSNKVTEKGKDVELRCDPISGHTALYWYRQSLGQGLEFLIYFQGNSAPDKSGLPSDRFSAERTGGSVSTLTIQRTQQEDSAVYLCANKPNTEAFFGQGTRLTVV.

Concerning this clonotype: A clone one base away is much larger, so this may be a read error. This rearrangement joins TRBV7-3 to TRBJ2-1, with D possibly being TRBD1 (6 bases). Trimming took off 2 bases at V and 6 bases at J, with 17 bases between the two ends. From germline, CDR1 is SGHTA and CDR2 FQGTGA. This CDR3 spans 16 amino acids. CDR3: CASSLDVFGTFNEQFF. DNA for the CDR3: TGTGCCAGCAGCTTAGACGTGTTCGGGACATTCAATGAGCAGTTCTTC.